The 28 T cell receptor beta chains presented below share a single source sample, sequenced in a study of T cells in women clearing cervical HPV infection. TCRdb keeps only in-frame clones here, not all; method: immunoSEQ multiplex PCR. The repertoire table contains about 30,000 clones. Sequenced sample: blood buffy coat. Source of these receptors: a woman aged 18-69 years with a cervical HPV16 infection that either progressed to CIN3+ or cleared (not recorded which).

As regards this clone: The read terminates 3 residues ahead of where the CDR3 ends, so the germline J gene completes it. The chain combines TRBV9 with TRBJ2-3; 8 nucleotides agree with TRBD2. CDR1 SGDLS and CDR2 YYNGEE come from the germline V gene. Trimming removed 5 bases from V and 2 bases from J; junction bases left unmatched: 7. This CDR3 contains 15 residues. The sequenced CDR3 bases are TGTGCCAGCAGTCGTAGCGGGGATTTCACAGATACG. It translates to CASSRSGDFTDT. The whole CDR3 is CASSRSGDFTDTQYF. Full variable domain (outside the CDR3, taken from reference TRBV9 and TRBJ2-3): DSGVTQTPKHLITATGQRVTLRCSPRSGDLSVYWYQQSLDQGLQFLIQYYNGEERAKGNILERFSAQQFPDLHSELNLSSLELGDSALYFCASSRSGDFTDTQYFGPGTRLTVL.

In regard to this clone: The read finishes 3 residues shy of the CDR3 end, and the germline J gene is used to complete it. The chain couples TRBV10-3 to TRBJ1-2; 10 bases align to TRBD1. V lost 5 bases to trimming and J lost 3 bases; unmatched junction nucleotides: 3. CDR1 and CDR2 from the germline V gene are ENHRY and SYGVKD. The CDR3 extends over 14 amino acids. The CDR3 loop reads CAISSGTGDYGYTF. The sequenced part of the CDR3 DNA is TGTGCCATCAGTTCCGGGACAGGGGACTATGGC.

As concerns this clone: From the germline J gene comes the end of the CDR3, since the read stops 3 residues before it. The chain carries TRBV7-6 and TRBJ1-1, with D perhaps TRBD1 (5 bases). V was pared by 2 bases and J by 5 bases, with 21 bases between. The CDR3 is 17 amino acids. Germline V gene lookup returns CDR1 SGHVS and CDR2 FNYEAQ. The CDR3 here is CASSLRSARAEGTEAFF. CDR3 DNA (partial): TGTGCCAGCAGCTTAAGATCGGCCAGGGCCGAGGGGACTGAA.

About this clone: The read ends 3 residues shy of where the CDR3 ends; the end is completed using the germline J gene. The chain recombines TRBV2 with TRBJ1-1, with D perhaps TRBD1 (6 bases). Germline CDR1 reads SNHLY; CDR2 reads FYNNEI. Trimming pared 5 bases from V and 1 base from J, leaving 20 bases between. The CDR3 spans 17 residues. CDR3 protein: CASSSPTRQAANTEAFF. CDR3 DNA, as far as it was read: TGTGCCAGCAGTTCTCCAACGCGACAGGCCGCGAACACTGAA.

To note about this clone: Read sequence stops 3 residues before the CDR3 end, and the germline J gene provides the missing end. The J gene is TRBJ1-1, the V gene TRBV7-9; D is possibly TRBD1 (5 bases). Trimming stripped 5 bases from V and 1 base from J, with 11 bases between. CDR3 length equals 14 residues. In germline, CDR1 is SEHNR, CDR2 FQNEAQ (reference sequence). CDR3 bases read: TGTGCCAGCAGCCCCTGGGGGGGGAACACTGAA. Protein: CASSPWGGNTE. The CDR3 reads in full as CASSPWGGNTEAFF.

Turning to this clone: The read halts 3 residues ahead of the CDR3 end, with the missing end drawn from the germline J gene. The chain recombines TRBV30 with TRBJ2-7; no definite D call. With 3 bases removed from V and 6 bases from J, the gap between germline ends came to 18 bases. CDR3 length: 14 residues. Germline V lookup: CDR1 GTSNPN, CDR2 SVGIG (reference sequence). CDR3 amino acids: CAWRPPLPPSEQYF. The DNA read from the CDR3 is TGTGCCTGGAGACCCCCACTCCCTCCGAGCGAG.

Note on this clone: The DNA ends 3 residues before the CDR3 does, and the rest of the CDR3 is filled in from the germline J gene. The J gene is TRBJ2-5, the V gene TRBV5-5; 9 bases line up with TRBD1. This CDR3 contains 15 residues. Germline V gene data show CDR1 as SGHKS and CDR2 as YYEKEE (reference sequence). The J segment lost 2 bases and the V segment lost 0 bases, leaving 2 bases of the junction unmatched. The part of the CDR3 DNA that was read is TGTGCCAGCAGCTTGGGGACAGGGGCTCAAGAGACC. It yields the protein CASSLGTGAQET. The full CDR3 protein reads CASSLGTGAQETQYF.

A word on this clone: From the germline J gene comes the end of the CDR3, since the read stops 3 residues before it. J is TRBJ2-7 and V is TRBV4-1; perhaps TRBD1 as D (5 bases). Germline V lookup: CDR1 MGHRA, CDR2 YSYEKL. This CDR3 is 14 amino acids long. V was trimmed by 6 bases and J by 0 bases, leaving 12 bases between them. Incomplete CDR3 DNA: TGCGCCAGCAGTTCAGGGAAGTCCTCCTACGAG. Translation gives CASSSGKSSYE. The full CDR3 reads CASSSGKSSYEQYF.

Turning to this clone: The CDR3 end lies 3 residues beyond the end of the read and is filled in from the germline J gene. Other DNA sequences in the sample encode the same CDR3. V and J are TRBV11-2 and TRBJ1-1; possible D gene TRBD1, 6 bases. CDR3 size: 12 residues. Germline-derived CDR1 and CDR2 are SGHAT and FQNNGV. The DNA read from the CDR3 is TGTGCCAGCAGCTGGGGGGGCAGGGAA. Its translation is CASSWGGRE. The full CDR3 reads CASSWGGREAFF.

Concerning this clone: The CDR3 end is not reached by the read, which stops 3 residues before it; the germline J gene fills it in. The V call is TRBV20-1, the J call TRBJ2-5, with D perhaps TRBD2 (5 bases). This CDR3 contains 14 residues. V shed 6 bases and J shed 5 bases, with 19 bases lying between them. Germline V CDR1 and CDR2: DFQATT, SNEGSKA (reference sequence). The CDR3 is CSAWTGGRVETQYF. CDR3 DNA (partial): TGCAGTGCATGGACTGGCGGACGGGTGGAGACC.

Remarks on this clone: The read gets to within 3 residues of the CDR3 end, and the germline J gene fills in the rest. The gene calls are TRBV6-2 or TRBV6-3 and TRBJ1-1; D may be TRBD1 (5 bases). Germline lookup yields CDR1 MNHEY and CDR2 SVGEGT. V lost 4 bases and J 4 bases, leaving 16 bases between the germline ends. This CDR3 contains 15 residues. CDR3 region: CASSWGLRGGTEAFF. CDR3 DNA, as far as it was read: TGTGCCAGCAGTTGGGGTCTACGGGGGGGCACTGAA.

The sequenced part of the CDR3 DNA is TGTGCCAGCAGTTTATCCTCAGGGCACTATGGC. Translation gives CASSLSSGHYG. In full, the CDR3 reads CASSLSSGHYGYTF. The chain employs TRBV27 and TRBJ1-2; possible D gene TRBD1, 5 bases. The CDR3 is cut off 3 residues early in the read; its end comes from the germline J gene. The CDR3 runs to 14 residues. In germline, CDR1 is MNHEY, CDR2 SMNVEV (reference sequence). V lost 0 bases and J lost 3, with 8 bases in between.

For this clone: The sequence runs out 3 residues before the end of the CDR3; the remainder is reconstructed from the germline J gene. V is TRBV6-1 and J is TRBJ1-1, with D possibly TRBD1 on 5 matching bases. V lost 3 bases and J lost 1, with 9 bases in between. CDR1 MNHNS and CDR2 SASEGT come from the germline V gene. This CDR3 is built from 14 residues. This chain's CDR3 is CASSEGGTNTEAFF. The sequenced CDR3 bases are TGTGCCAGCAGTGAGGGGGGAACGAACACTGAA.

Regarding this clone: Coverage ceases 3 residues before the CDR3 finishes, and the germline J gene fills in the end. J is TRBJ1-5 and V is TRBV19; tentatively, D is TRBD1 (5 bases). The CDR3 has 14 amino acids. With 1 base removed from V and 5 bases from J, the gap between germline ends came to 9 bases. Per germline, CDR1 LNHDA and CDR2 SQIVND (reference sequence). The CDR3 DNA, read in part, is TGTGCCAGTAGTATAGTAGGCAGGGATCAGCCC. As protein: CASSIVGRDQP. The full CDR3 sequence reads CASSIVGRDQPQHF.

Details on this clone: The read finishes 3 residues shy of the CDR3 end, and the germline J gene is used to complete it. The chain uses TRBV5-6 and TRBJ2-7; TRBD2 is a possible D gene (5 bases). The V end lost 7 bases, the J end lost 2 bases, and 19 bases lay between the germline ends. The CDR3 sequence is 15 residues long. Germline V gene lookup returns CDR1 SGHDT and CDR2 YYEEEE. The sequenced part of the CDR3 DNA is TGTGCCAGCGGGCCGGCACCCTTCGGGGCCTACGAG. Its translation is CASGPAPFGAYE. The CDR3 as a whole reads CASGPAPFGAYEQYF.

CDR3 sequence reads: CASSPGGLGGYGYTF. The CDR3 bases that were read are TGTGCCAGCAGCCCAGGGGGCCTAGGAGGTTATGGC. V usage is TRBV7-3 and J usage is TRBJ1-2, with 8 bases identical to TRBD1. From the germline J gene comes the end of the CDR3, since the read stops 3 residues before it. CDR1 is SGHTA and CDR2 is FQGTGA in the germline V gene. The ends lost 5 bases at V and 5 bases at J; junction bases unmatched: 10. The CDR3 consists of 15 residues.

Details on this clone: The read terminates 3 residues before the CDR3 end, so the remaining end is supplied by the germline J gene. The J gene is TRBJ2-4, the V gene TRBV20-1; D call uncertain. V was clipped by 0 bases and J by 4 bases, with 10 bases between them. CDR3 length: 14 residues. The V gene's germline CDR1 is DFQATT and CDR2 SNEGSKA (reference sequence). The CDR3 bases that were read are TGCAGTGCTAGAGATCTTACAGTTAAAAACATT. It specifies CSARDLTVKNI. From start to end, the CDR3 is CSARDLTVKNIQYF.

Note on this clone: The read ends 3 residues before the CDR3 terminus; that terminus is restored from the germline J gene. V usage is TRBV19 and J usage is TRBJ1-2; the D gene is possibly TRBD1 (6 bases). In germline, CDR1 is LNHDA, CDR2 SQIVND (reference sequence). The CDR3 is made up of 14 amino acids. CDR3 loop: CASSIARGSYDYTF. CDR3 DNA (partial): TGTGCCAGTAGTATAGCCAGGGGCTCCTACGAC.

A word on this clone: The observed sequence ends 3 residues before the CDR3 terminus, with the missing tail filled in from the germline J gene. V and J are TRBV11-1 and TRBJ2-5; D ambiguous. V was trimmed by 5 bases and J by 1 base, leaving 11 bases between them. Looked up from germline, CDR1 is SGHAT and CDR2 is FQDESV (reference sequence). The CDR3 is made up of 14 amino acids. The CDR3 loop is CASSPSGVQETQYF. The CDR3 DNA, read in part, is TGTGCCAGCAGCCCGTCAGGTGTCCAAGAGACC.

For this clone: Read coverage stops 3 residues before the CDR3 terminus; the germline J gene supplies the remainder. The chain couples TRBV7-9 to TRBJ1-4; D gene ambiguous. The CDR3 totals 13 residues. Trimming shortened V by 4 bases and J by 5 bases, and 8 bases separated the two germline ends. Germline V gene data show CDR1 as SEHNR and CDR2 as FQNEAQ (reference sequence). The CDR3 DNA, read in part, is TGTGCCAGCAGCTCCCCCTCGAATGAAAAA. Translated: CASSSPSNEK. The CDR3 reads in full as CASSSPSNEKLFF.

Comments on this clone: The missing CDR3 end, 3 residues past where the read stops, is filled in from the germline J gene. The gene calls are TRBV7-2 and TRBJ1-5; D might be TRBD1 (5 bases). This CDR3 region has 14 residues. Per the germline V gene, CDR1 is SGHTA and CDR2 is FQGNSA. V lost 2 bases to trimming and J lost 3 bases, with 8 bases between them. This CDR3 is CASSLTGSNQPQHF. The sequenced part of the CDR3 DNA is TGTGCCAGCAGCTTAACAGGATCCAATCAGCCC.

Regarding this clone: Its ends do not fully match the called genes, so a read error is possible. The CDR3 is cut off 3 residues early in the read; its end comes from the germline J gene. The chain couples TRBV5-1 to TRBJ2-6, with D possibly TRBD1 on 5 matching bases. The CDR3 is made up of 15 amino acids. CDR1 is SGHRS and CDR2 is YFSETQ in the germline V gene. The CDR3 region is CASSLDTSGANVLTF. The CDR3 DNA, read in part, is TGCGCCAGCAGTTTGGACACATCTGGGGCCAACGTC.

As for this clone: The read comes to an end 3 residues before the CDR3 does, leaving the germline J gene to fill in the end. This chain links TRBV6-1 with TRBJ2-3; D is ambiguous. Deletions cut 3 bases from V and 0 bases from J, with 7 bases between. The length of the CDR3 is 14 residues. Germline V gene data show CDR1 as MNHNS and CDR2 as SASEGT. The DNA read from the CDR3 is TGTGCCAGCAGTGATTTGAGGAGCACAGATACG. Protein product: CASSDLRSTDT. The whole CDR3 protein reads CASSDLRSTDTQYF.

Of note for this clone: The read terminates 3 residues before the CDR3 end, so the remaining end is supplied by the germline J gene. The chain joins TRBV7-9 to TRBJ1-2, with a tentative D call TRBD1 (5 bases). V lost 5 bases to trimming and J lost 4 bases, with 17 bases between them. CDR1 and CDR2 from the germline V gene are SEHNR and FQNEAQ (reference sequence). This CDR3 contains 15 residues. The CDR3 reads CASSAPGQWVYGYTF. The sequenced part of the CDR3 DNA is TGTGCCAGCAGCGCTCCAGGGCAGTGGGTCTATGGC.

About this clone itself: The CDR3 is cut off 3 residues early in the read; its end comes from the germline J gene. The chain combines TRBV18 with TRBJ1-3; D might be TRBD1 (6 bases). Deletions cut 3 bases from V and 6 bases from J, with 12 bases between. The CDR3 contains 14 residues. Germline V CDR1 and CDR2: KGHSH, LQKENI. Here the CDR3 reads CASSPQGRENTIYF. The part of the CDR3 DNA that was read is TGTGCCAGCTCACCTCAGGGGAGAGAAAACACC.

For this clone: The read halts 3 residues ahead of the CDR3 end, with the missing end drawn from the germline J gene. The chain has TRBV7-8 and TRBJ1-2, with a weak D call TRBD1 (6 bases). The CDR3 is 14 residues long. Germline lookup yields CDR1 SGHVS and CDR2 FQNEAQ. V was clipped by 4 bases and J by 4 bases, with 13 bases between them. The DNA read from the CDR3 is TGTGCCAGCAGCTCATGGACAGACCTCTATGGC. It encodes CASSSWTDLYG. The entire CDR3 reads CASSSWTDLYGYTF.

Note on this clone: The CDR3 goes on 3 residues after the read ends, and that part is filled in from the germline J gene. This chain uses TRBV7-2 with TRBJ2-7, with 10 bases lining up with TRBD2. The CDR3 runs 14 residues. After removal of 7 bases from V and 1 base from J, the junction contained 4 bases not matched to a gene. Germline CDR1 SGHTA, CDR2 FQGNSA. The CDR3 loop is CASTLSGGSYEQYF. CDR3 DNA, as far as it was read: TGTGCCAGCACCCTTAGCGGGGGGTCCTACGAG.

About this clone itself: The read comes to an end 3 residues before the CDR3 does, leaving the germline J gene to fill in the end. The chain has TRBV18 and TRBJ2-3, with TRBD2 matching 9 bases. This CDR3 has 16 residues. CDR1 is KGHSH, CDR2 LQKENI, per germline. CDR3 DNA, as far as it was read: TGTGCCAGCTCCCCAGGAGTGGGTAGCGGGAGACAGACG. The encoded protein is CASSPGVGSGRQT. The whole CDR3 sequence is CASSPGVGSGRQTQYF.